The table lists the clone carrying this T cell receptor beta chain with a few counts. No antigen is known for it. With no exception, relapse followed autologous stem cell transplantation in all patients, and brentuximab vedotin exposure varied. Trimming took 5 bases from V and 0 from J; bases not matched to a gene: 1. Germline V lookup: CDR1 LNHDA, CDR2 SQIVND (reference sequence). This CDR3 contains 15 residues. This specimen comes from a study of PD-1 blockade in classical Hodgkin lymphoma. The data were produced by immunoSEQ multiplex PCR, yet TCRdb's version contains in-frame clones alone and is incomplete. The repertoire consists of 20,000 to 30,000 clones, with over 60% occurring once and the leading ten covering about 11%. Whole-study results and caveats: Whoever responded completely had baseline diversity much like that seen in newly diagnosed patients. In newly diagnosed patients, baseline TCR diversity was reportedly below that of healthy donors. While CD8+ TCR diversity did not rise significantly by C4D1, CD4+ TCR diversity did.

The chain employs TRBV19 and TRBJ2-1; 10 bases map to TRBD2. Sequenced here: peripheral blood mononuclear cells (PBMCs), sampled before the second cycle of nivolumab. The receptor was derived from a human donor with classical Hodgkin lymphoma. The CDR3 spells CASSSSGSSYNEQFF. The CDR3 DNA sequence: TGTGCCAGTAGTTCTAGCGGGAGCTCCTACAATGAGCAGTTCTTC.